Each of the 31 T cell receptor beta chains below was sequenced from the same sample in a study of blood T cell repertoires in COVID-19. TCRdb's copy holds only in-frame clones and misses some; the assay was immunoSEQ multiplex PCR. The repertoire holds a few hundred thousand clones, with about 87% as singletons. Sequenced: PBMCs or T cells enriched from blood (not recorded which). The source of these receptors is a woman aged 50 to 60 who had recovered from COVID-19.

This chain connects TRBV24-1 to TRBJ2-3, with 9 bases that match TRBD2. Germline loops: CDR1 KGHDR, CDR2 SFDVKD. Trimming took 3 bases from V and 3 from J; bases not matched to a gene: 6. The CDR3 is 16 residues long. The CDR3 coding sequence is TGTGCCACCAGTGATAGTAGCGGGAGCCCAACAGATACGCAGTATTTT. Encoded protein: CATSDSSGSPTDTQYF.

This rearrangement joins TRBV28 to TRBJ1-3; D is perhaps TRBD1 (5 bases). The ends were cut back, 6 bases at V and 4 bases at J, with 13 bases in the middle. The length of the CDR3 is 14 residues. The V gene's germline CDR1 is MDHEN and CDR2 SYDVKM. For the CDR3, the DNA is TGTGCCAGCAGCTCACCAGGGAGGGGAAACACCATATATTTT. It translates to CASSSPGRGNTIYF.

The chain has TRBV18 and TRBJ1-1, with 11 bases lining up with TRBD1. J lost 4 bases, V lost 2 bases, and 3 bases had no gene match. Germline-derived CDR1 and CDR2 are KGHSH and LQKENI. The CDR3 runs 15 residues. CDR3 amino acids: CASSPGTGGGTEAFF. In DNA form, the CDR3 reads TGTGCCAGCTCACCAGGGACAGGGGGAGGCACTGAAGCTTTCTTT.

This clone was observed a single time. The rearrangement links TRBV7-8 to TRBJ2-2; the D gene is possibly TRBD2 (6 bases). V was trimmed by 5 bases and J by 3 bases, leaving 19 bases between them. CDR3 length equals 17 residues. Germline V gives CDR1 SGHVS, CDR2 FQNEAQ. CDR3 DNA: TGTGCCAGCAGCACCCCTTCCGGCGGGATTGACACCGGGGAGCTGTTTTTT. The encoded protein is CASSTPSGGIDTGELFF.

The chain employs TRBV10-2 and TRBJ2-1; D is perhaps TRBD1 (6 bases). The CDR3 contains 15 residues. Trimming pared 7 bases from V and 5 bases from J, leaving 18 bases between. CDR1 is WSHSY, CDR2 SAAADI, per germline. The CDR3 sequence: CASTVGTTRNNEQFF. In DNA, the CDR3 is TGCGCCAGCACAGTAGGGACAACACGAAACAATGAGCAGTTCTTC.

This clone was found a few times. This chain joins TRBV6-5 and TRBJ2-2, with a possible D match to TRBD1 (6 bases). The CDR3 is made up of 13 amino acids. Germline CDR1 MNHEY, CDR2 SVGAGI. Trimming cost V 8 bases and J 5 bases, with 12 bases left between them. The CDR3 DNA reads TGTGCCAGCTCCTCACAGGGAACCGGGGAGCTGTTTTTT. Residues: CASSSQGTGELFF.

The CDR3 coding sequence is TGTGCCAGCAGCTCCTTGCGGGAAGTCTCCTACAATGAGCAGTTCTTC. Translated, it gives CASSSLREVSYNEQFF. The rearrangement uses TRBV5-5 and TRBJ2-1, with D tentatively TRBD2 (6 bases). Germline V lookup: CDR1 SGHKS, CDR2 YYEKEE (reference sequence). V lost 3 bases and J lost 0, with 13 bases in between. This CDR3 has 16 amino acids.

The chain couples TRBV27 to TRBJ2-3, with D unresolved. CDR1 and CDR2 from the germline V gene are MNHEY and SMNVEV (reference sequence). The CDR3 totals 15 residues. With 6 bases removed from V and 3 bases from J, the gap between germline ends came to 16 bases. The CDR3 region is CASSPATLLTDTQYF. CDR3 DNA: TGTGCCAGCAGCCCAGCGACTCTTCTAACAGATACGCAGTATTTT.

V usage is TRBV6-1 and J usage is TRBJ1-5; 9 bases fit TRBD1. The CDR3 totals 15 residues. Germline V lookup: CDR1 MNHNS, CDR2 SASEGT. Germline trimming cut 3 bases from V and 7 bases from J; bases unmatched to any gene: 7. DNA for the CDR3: TGTGCCAGCAGTGATTATGGGACAGGGTACCAGCCCCAGCATTTT. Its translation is CASSDYGTGYQPQHF.

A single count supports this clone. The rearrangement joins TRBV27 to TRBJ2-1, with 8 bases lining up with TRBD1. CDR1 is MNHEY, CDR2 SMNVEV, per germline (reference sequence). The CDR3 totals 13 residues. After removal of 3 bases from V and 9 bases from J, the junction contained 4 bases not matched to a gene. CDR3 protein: CASSFGQGTEQFF. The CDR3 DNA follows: TGTGCCAGCAGTTTTGGACAGGGTACTGAGCAGTTCTTC.

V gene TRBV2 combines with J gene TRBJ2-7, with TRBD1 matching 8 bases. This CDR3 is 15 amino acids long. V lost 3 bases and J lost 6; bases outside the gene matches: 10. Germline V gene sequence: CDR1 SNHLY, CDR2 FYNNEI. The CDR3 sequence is CASSDIQGAGREQYF. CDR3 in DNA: TGTGCCAGCAGTGATATCCAGGGGGCGGGCCGCGAGCAGTACTTC.

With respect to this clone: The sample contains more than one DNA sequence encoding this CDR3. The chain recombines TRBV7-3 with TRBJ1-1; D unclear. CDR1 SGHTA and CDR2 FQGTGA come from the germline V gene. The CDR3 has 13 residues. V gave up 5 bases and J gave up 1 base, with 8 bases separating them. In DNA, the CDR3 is TGTGCCAGCAGCAGGCAGGAGAACACTGAAGCTTTCTTT. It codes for CASSRQENTEAFF.

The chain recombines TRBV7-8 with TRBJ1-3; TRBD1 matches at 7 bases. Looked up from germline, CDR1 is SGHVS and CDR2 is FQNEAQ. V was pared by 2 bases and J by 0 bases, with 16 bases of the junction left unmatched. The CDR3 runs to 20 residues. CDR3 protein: CASSLFWGLNRGDSGNTIYF. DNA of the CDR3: TGTGCCAGCAGCTTATTTTGGGGGCTTAACAGGGGCGACTCTGGAAACACCATATATTTT.

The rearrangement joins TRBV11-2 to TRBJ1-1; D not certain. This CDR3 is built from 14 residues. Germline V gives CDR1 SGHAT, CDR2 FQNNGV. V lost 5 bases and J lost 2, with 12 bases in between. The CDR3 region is CASSQIHRNTEAFF. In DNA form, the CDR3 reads TGTGCCAGCAGCCAAATCCACAGAAACACTGAAGCTTTCTTT. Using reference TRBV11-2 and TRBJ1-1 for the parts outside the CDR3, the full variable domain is EAGVAQSPRYKIIEKRQSVAFWCNPISGHATLYWYQQILGQGPKLLIQFQNNGVVDDSQLPKDRFSAERLKGVDSTLKIQPAKLEDSAVYLCASSQIHRNTEAFFGQGTRLTVV.

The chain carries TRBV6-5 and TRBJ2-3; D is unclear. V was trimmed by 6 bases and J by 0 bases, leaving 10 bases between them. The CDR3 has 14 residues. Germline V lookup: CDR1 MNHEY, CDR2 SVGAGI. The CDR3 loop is CASRRYASTDTQYF. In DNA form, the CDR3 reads TGTGCCAGCAGACGCTATGCGAGCACAGATACGCAGTATTTT.

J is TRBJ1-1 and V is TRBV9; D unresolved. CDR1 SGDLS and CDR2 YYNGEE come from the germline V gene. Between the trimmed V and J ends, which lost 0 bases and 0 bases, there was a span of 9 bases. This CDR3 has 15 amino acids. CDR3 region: CASSVGAEMNTEAFF. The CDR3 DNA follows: TGTGCCAGCAGCGTAGGGGCAGAAATGAACACTGAAGCTTTCTTT.

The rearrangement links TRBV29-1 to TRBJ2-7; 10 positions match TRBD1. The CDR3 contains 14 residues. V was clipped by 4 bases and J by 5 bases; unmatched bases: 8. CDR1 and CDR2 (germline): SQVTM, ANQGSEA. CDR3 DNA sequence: TGCAGCGTTGTCACCGGACAGGGGGTACACGAGCAGTACTTC. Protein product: CSVVTGQGVHEQYF.

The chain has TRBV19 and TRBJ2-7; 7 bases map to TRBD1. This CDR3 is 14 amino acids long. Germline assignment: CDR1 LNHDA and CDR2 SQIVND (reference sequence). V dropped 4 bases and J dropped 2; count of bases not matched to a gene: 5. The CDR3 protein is CASSNRGETYEQYF. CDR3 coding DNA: TGTGCCAGTAGTAACAGGGGCGAAACCTACGAGCAGTACTTC.

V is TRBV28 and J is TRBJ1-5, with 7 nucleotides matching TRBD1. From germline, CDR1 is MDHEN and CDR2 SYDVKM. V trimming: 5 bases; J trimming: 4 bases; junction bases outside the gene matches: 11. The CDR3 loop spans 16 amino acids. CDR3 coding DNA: TGTGCCAGCAGTCCCTCGGACAGGAGATTAAATCAGCCCCAGCATTTT. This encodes CASSPSDRRLNQPQHF.

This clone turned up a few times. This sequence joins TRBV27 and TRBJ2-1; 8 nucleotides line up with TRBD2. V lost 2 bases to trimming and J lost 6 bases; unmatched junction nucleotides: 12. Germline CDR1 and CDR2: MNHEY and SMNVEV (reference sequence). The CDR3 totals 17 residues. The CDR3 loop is CASSLIRLGGRLNEQFF. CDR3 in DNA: TGTGCCAGCAGTTTAATTCGTTTGGGCGGGAGGCTCAATGAGCAGTTCTTC.

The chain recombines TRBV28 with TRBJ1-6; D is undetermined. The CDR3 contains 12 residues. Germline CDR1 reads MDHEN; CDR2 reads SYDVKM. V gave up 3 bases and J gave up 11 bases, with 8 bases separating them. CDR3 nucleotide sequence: TGTGCCAGCAGTTTGAGTGTGACACCCCTCCACTTT. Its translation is CASSLSVTPLHF. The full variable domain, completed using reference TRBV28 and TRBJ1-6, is DVKVTQSSRYLVKRTGEKVFLECVQDMDHENMFWYRQDPGLGLRLIYFSYDVKMKEKGDIPEGYSVSREKKERFSLILESASTNQTSMYLCASSLSVTPLHFGNGTRLTVT.

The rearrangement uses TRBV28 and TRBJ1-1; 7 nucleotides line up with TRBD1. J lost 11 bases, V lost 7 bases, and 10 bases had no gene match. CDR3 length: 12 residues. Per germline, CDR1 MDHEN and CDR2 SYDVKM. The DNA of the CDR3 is TGTGCCAGCACGACTCCCGGGACAGAGGCTTTCTTT. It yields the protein CASTTPGTEAFF.

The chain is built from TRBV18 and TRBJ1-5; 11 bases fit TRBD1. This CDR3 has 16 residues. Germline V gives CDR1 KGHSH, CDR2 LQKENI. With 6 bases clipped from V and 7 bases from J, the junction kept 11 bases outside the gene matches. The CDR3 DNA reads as TGTGCCAGCTCCCCCGACGGACAGGGGGCGAGGCAGCCCCAGCATTTT. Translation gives CASSPDGQGARQPQHF.

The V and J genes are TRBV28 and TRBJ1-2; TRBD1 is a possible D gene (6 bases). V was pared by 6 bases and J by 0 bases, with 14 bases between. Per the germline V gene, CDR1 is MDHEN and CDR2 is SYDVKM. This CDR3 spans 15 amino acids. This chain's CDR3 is CASRGGPSSNYGYTF. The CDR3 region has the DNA TGTGCCAGCAGGGGGGGGCCGAGCTCTAACTATGGCTACACCTTC.

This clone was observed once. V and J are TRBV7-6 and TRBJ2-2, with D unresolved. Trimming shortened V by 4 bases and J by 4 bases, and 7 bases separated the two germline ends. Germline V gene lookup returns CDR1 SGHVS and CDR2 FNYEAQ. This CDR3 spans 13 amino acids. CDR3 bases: TGTGCCAGCAGCTCCAGGTCCACCGGGGAGCTGTTTTTT. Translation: CASSSRSTGELFF.

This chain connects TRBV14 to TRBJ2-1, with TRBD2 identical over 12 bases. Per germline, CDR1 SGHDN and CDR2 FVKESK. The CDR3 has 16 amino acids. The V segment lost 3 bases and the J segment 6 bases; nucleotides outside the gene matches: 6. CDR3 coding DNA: TGTGCCAGCAGCCACCTCGGACTAGCGGGGCCCAATGAGCAGTTCTTC. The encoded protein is CASSHLGLAGPNEQFF.

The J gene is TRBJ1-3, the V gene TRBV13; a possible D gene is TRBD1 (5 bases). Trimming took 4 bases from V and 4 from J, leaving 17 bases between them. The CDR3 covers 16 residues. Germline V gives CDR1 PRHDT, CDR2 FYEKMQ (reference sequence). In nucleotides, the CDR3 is TGTGCCAGCAGCTCCTACAGGTTCGCTTCGGGAAACACCATATATTTT. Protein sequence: CASSSYRFASGNTIYF. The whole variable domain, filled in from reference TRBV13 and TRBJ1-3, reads AAGVIQSPRHLIKEKRETATLKCYPIPRHDTVYWYQQGPGQDPQFLISFYEKMQSDKGSIPDRFSAQQFSDYHSELNMSSLELGDSALYFCASSSYRFASGNTIYFGEGSWLTVV.

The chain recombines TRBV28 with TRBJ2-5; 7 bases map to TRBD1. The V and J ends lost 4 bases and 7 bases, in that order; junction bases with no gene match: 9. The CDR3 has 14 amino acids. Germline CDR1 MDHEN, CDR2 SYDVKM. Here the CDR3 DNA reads TGTGCCAGCAGTTCCCCTCCCGACAGGGCGACCCAGTACTTC. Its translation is CASSSPPDRATQYF.

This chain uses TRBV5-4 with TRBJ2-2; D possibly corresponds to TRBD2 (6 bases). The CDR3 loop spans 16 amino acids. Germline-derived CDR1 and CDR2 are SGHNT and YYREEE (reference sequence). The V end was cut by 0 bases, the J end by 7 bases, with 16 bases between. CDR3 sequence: CASSLGGVLIIGELFF. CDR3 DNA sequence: TGTGCCAGCAGCTTGGGCGGGGTCCTGATAATCGGGGAGCTGTTTTTT.

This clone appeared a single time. Here the CDR3 DNA reads TGTGCCAGCAGCGTGGGACAGGGCCTTTCCTACGAGCAGTACTTC. Its protein product is CASSVGQGLSYEQYF. The chain couples TRBV5-6 to TRBJ2-7; TRBD1 agrees at 9 bases. Germline trimming cut 4 bases from V and 1 base from J; bases unmatched to any gene: 6. This CDR3 region has 15 residues. Germline lookup yields CDR1 SGHDT and CDR2 YYEEEE. The full variable domain, with the rest looked up from reference TRBV5-6 and TRBJ2-7, is DAGVTQSPTHLIKTRGQQVTLRCSPKSGHDTVSWYQQALGQGPQFIFQYYEEEERQRGNFPDRFSGHQFPNYSSELNVNALLLGDSALYLCASSVGQGLSYEQYFGPGTRLTVT.

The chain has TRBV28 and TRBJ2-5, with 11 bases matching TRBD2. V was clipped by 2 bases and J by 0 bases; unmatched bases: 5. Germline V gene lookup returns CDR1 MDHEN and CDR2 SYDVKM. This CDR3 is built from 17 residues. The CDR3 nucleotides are TGTGCCAGCAGTTTAGGGCCGGGACTAGCGGACCAAGAGACCCAGTACTTC. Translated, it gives CASSLGPGLADQETQYF.